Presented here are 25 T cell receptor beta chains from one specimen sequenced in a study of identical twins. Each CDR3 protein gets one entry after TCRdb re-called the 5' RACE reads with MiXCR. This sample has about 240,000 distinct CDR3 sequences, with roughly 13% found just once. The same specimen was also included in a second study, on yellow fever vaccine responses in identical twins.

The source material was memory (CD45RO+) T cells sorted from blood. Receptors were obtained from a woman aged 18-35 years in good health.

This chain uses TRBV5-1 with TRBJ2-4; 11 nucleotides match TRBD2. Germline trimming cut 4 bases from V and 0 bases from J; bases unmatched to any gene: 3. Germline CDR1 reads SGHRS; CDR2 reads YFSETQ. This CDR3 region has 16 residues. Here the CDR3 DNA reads TGCGCCAGCAGCACGGGACTAGCGGCAGCCAAAAACATTCAGTACTTC. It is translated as CASSTGLAAAKNIQYF.

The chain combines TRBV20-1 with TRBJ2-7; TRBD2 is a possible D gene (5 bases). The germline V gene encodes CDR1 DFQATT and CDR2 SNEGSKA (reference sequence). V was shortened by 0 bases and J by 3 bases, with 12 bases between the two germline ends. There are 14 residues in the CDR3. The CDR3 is CSARDQERVYEQYF. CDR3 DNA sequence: TGCAGTGCTAGAGATCAGGAGAGGGTCTACGAGCAGTACTTC.

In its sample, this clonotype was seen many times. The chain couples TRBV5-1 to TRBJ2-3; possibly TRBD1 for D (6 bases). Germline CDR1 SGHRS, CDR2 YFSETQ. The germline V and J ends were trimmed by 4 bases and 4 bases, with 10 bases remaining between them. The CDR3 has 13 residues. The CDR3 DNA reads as TGCGCCAGCAGCAGATCAGGGGCAGATACGCAGTATTTT. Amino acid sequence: CASSRSGADTQYF.

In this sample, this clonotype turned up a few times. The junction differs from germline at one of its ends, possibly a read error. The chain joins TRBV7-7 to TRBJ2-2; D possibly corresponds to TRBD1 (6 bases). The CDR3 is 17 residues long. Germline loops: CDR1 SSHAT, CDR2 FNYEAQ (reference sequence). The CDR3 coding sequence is TGTGCTAGCAGCTTAGATGCCAGGACAGCGAACACCGGGGAGCTGTTTTTT. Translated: CASSLDARTANTGELFF.

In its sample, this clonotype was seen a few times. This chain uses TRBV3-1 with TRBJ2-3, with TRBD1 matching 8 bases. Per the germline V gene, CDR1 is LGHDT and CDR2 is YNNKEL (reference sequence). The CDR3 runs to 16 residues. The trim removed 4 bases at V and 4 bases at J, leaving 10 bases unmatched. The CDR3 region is CASSPPRTGRADTQYF. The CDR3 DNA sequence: TGTGCCAGCAGCCCCCCCCGGACAGGGCGAGCAGATACGCAGTATTTT.

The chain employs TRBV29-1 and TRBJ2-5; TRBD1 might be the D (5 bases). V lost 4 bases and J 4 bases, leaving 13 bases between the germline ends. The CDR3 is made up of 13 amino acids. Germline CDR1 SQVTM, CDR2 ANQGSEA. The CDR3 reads CSVVHSGRETQYF. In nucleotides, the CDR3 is TGCAGCGTTGTACATTCAGGGCGAGAGACCCAGTACTTC.

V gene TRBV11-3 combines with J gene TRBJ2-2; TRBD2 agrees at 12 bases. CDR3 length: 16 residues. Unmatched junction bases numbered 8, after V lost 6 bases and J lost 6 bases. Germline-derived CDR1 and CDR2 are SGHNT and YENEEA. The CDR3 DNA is TGTGCCAGCAGAAAAAAGACTAGCGGGGGATCCGGGGAGCTGTTTTTT. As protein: CASRKKTSGGSGELFF.

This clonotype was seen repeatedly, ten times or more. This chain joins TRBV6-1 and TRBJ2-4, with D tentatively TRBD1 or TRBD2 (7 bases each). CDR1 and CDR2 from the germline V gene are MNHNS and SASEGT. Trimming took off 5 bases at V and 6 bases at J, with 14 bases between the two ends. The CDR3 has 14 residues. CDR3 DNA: TGTGCCAGCAGTCAGGGGGGGGCAGGAAACATTCAGTACTTC. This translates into CASSQGGAGNIQYF.

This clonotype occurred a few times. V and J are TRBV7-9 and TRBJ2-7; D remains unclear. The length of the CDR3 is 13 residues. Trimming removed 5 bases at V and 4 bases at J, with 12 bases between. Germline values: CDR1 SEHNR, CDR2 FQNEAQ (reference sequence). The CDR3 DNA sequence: TGTGCCAGCAGCCTCTCGGAGTTATACGAGCAGTACTTC. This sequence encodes CASSLSELYEQYF.

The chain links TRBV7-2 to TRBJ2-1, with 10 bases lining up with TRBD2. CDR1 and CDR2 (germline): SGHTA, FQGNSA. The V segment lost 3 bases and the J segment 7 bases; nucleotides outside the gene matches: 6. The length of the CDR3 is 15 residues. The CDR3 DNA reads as TGTGCCAGCAGCTTTAGCGGGAGGCGGGTTAATGAGCAGTTCTTC. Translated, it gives CASSFSGRRVNEQFF.

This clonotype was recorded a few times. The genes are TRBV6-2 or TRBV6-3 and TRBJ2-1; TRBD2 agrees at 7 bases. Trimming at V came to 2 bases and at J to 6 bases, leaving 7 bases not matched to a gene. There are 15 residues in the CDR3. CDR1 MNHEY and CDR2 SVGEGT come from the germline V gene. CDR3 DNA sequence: TGTGCCAGCAGTTACGGGACGGGAGGAGGCAATGAGCAGTTCTTC. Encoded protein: CASSYGTGGGNEQFF.

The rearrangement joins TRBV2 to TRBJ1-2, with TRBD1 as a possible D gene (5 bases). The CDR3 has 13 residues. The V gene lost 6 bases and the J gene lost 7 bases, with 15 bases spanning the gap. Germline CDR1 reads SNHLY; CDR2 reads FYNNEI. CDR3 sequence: CASRLRETAGYTF. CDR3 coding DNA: TGTGCCAGCAGGCTCAGGGAGACGGCTGGCTACACCTTC.

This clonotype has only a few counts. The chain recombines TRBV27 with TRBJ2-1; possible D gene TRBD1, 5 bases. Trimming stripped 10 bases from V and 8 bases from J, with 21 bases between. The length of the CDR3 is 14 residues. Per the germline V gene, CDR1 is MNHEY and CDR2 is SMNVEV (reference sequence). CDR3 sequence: CAIRKGLGADEQFF. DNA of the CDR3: TGTGCCATCCGAAAGGGGCTAGGGGCAGATGAGCAGTTCTTC.

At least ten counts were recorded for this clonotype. For the CDR3, the DNA is TGCAGTACAGGGGACCATAGCAATCAGCCCCAGCATTTT. Its translation: CSTGDHSNQPQHF. The gene calls are TRBV29-1 and TRBJ1-5; 7 bases fit TRBD1. CDR1 SQVTM and CDR2 ANQGSEA come from the germline V gene. The length of the CDR3 is 13 residues.

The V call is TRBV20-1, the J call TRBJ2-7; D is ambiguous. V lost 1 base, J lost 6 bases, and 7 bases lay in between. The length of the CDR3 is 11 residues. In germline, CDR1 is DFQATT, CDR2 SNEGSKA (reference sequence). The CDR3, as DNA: TGCAGTGCTAGAGCATTACGCGAGCAGTACTTC. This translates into CSARALREQYF.

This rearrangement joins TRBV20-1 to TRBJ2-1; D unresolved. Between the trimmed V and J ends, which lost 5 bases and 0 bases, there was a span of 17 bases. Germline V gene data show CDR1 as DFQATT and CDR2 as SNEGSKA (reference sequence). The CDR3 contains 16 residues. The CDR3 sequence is CSAALLDGYSYNEQFF. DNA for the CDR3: TGCAGTGCTGCACTTTTAGATGGTTACTCCTACAATGAGCAGTTCTTC.

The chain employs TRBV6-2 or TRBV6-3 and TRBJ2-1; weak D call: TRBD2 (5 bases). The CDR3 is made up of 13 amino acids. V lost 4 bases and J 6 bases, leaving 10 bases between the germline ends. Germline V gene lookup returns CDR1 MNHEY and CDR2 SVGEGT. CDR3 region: CASSSGLLNEQFF. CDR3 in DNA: TGTGCCAGCAGTTCAGGACTCCTCAATGAGCAGTTCTTC.

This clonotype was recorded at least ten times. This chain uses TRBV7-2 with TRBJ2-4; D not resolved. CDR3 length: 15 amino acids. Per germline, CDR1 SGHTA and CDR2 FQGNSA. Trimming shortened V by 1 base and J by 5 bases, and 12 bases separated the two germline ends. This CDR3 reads CASSLVRQAQNIQYF. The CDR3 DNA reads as TGTGCCAGCAGCTTAGTGAGGCAGGCCCAAAACATTCAGTACTTC.

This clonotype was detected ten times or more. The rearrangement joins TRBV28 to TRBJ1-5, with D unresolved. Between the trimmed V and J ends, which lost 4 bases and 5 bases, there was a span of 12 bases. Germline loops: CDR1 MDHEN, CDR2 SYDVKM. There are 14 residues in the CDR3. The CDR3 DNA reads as TGTGCCAGCAGTTCTGGACGGAGTGATCAGCCCCAGCATTTT. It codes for CASSSGRSDQPQHF.

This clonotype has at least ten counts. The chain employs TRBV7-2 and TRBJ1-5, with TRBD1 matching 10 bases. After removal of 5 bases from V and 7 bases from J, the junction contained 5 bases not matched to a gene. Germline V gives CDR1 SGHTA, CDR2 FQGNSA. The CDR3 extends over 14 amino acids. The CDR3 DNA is TGTGCCAGCAGCGAGACAGGGGGCGGCCAGCCCCAGCATTTT. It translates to CASSETGGGQPQHF.

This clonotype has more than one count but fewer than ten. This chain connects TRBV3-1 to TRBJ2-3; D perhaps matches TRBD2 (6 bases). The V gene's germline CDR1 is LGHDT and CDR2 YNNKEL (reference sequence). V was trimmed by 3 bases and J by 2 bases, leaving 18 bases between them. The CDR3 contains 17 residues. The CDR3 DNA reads TGTGCCAGCAGCCAGAGACTAGTTGGAGGAAACACAGATACGCAGTATTTT. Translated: CASSQRLVGGNTDTQYF.

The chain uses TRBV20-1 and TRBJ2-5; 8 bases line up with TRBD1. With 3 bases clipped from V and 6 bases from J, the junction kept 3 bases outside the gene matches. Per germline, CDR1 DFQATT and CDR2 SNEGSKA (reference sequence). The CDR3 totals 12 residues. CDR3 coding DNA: TGCAGTGCTAGGGACAGGGTGAAGACCCAGTACTTC. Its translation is CSARDRVKTQYF.

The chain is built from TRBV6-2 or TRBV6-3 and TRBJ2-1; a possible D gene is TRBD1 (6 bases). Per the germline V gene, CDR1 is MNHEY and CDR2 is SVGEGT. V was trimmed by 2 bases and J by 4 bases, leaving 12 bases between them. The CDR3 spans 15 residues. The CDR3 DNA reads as TGTGCCAGCAGTTACGGGGGCCTTACGTACAATGAGCAGTTCTTC. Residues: CASSYGGLTYNEQFF.

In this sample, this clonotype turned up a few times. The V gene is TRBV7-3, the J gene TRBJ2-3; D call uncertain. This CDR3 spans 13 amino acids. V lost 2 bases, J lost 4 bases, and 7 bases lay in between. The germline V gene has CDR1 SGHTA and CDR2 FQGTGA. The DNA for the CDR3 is TGTGCCAGCAGCTTAGGCCTTTCAGATACGCAGTATTTT. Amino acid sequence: CASSLGLSDTQYF. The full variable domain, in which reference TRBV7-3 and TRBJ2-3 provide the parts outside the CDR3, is GAGVSQTPSNKVTEKGKYVELRCDPISGHTALYWYRQSLGQGPEFLIYFQGTGAADDSGLPNDRFFAVRPEGSVSTLKIQRTERGDSAVYLCASSLGLSDTQYFGPGTRLTVL.

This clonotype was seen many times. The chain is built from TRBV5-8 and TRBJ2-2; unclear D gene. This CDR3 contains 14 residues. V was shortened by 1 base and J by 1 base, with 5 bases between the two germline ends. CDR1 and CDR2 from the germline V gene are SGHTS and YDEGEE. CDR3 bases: TGTGCCAGCAGCTTGCAGAAGAACACCGGGGAGCTGTTTTTT. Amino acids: CASSLQKNTGELFF.